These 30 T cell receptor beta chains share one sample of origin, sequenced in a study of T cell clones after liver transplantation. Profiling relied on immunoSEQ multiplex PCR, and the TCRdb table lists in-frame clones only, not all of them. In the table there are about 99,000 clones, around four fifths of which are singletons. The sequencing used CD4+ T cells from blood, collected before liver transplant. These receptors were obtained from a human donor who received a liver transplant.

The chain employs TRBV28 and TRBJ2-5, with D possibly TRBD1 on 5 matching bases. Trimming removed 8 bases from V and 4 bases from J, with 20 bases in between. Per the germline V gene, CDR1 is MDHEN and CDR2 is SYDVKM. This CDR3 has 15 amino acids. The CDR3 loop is CASWALSEGAETQYF. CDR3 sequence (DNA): TGTGCCAGCTGGGCCCTGTCCGAAGGGGCAGAGACCCAGTACTTC.

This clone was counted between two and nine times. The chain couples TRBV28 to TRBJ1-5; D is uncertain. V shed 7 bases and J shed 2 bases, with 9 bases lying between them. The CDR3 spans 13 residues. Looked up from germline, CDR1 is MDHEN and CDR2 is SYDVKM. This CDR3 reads CASTPGGNQPQHF. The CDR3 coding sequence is TGTGCCAGCACCCCTGGGGGCAATCAGCCCCAGCATTTT.

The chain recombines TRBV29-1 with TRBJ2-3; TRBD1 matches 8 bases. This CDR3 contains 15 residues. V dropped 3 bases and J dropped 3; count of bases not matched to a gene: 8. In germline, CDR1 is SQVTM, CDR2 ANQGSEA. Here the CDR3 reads CSVDRQGAITDTQYF. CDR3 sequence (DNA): TGCAGCGTTGACAGGCAGGGGGCGATAACAGATACGCAGTATTTT.

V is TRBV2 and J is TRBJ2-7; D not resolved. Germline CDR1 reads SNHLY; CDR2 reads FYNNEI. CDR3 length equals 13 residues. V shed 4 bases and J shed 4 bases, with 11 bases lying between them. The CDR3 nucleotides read TGTGCCAGCAGTGCCACCGTAGAATACGAGCAGTACTTC. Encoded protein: CASSATVEYEQYF. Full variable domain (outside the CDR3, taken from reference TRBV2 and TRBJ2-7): EPEVTQTPSHQVTQMGQEVILRCVPISNHLYFYWYRQILGQKVEFLVSFYNNEISEKSEIFDDQFSVERPDGSNFTLKIRSTKLEDSAMYFCASSATVEYEQYFGPGTRLTVT.

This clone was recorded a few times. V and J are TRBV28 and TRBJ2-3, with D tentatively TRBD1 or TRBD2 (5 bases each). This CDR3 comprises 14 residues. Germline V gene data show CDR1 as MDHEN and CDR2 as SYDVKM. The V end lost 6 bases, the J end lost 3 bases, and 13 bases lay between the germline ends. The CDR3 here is CASRGVGVTDTQYF. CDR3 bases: TGTGCCAGCAGGGGGGTAGGTGTGACAGATACGCAGTATTTT.

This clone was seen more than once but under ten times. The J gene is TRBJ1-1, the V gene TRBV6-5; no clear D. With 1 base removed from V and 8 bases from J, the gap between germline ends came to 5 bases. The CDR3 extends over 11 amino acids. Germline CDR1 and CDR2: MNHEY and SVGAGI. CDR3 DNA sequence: TGTGCCAGCAGTTACTTCGGGGAAGCTTTCTTT. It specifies CASSYFGEAFF.

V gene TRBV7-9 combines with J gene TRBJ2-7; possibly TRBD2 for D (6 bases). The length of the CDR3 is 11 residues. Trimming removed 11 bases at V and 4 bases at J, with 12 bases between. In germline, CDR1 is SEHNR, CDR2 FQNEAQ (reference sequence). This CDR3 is CAGGLSYEQYF. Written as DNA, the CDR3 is TGTGCCGGGGGACTTTCATACGAGCAGTACTTC.

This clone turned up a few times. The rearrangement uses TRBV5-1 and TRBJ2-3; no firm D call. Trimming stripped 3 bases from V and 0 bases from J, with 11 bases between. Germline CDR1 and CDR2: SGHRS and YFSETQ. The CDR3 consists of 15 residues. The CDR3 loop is CASSSDGTSTDTQYF. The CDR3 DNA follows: TGCGCCAGCAGCTCGGACGGAACTAGCACAGATACGCAGTATTTT.

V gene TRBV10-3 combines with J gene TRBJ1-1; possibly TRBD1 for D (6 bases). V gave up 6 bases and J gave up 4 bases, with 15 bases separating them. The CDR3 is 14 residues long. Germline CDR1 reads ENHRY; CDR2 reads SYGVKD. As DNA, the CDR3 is TGTGCCATCAGGCCGAACAGGGAGGGCACTGAAGCTTTCTTT. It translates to CAIRPNREGTEAFF.

DNA for the CDR3: TGTGCCAGCAGCCGACTAGCGGGAGGCGTCGATACGCAGTATTTT. This gives the protein CASSRLAGGVDTQYF. The chain uses TRBV7-3 and TRBJ2-3; 13 bases map to TRBD2. V gave up 5 bases and J gave up 6 bases; unmatched junction bases: 5. This CDR3 is built from 15 residues. The germline gives CDR1 SGHTA, CDR2 FQGTGA.

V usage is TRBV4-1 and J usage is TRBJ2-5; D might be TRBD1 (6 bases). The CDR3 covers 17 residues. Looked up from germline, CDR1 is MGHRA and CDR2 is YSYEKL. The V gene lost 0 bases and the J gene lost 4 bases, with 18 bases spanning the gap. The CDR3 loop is CASSQDPQGGARETQYF. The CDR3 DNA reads TGCGCCAGCAGCCAAGATCCACAGGGTGGGGCGAGAGAGACCCAGTACTTC.

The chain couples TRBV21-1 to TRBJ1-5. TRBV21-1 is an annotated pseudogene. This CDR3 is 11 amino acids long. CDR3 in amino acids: CTLSPPEAQHF. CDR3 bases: TGCACTTTATCACCCCCAGAGGCCCAGCATTTT.

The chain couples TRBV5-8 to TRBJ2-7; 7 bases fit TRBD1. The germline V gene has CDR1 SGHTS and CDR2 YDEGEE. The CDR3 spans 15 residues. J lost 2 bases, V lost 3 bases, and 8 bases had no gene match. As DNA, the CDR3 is TGTGCCAGCAGCTCCAGACAGGGCCTTACCTACGAGCAGTACTTC. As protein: CASSSRQGLTYEQYF.

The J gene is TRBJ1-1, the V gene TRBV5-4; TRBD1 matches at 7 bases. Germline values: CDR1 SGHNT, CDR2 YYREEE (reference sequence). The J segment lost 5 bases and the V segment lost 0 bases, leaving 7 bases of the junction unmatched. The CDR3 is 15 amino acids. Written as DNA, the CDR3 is TGTGCCAGCAGCTTGGAGGGGGCACGTCGGACTGAAGCTTTCTTT. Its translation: CASSLEGARRTEAFF.

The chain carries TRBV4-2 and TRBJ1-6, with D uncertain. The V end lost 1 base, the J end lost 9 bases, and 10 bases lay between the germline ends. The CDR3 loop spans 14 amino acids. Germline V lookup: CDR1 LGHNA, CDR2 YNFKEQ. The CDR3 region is CASSQGEVGSPLHF. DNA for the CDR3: TGTGCCAGCAGCCAAGGGGAGGTCGGTTCACCCCTCCACTTT.

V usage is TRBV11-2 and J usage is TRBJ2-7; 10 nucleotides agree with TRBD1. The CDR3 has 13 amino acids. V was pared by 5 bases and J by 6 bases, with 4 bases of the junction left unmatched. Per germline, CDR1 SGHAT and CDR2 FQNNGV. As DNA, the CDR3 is TGTGCCAGCAGCCGACAGGGGGCAGGCGAGCAGTACTTC. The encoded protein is CASSRQGAGEQYF.

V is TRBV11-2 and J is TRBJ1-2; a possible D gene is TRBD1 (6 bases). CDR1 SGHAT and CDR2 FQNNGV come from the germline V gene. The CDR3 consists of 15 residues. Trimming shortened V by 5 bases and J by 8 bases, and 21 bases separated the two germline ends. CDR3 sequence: CASSLSSGQGRGYTF. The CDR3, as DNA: TGTGCCAGCAGCCTTTCGTCGGGTCAGGGGAGGGGCTACACCTTC.

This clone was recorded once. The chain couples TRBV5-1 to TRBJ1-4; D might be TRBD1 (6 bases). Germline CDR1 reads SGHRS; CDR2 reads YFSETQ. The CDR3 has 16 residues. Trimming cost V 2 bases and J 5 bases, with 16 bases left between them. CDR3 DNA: TGCGCCAGCAGCTTTCTAGCGGGGGCAAAGAATGAAAAACTGTTTTTT. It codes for CASSFLAGAKNEKLFF. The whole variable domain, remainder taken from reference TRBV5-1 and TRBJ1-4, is KAGVTQTPRYLIKTRGQQVTLSCSPISGHRSVSWYQQTPGQGLQFLFEYFSETQRNKGNFPGRFSGRQFSNSRSEMNVSTLELGDSALYLCASSFLAGAKNEKLFFGSGTQLSVL.

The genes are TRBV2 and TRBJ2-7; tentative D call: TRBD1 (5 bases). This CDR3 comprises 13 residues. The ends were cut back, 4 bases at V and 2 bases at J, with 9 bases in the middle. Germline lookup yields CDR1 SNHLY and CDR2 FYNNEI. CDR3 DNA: TGTGCCAGCAGTGCAACAGGACCCTACGAGCAGTACTTC. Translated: CASSATGPYEQYF.

CDR3 residues: CASSDPVRVGGYTF. The CDR3 DNA reads TGTGCCAGCAGTGACCCCGTGAGGGTGGGAGGCTACACCTTC. The chain recombines TRBV6-1 with TRBJ1-2; no firm D call. V was shortened by 3 bases and J by 8 bases, with 16 bases between the two germline ends. CDR1 is MNHNS and CDR2 is SASEGT in the germline V gene. This CDR3 is 14 amino acids long.

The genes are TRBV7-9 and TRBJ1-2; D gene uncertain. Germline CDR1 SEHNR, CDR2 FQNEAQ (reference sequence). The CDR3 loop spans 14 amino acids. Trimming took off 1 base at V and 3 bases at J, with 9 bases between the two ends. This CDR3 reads CASSLVLGYYGYTF. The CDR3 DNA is TGTGCCAGCAGCTTAGTCCTGGGGTACTATGGCTACACCTTC.

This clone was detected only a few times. In nucleotides, the CDR3 is TGTGCCAGCAGTTTATCGTCCTCCATAGGCGCCTACGAGCAGTACTTC. It yields the protein CASSLSSSIGAYEQYF. V gene TRBV27 combines with J gene TRBJ2-7; D is ambiguous. This CDR3 region has 16 residues. Trimming stripped 0 bases from V and 2 bases from J, with 14 bases between. CDR1 and CDR2 (germline): MNHEY, SMNVEV (reference sequence).

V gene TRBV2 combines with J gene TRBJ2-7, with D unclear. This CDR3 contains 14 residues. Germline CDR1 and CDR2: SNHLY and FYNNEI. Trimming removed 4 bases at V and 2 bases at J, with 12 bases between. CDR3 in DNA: TGTGCCAGCAGTGTCGGCCAGCAAGCCTACGAGCAGTACTTC. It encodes CASSVGQQAYEQYF.

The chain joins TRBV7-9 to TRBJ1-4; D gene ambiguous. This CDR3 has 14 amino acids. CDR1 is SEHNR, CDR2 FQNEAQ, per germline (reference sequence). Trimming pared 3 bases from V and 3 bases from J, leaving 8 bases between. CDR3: CASSLRGANEKLFF. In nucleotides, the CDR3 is TGTGCCAGCAGCTTGAGAGGCGCTAATGAAAAACTGTTTTTT.

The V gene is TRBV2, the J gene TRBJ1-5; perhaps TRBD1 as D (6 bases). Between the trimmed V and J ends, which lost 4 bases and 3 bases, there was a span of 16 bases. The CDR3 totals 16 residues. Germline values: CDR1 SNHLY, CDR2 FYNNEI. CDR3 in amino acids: CASSGRLQGFNQPQHF. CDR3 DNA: TGTGCCAGCAGTGGCCGCTTACAGGGATTCAATCAGCCCCAGCATTTT.

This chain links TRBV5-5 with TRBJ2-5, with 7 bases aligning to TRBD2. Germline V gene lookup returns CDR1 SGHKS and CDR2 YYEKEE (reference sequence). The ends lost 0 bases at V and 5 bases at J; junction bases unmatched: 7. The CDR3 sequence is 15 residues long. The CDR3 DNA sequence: TGTGCCAGCAGCTTGGTCCAGGGAGGGACGGAGACCCAGTACTTC. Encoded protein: CASSLVQGGTETQYF.

The CDR3 is CASSVRASQETQYF. CDR3 sequence (DNA): TGTGCCAGCAGCGTACGGGCTTCCCAAGAGACCCAGTACTTC. The rearrangement uses TRBV11-2 and TRBJ2-5; D uncertain. V was cut by 5 bases and J by 1 base, with 11 bases left in between. Germline V gene lookup returns CDR1 SGHAT and CDR2 FQNNGV. The CDR3 runs to 14 residues.

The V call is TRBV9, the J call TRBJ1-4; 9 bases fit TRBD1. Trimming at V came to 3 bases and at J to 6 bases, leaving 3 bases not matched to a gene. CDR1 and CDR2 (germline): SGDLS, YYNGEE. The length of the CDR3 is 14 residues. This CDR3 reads CASSAGQGDEKLFF. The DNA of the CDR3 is TGTGCCAGCAGCGCGGGACAGGGTGATGAAAAACTGTTTTTT.

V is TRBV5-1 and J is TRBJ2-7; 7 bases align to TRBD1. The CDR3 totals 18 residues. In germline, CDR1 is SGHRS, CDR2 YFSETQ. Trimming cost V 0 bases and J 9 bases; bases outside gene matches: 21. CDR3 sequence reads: CASSLAIHRDSTFRVQYF. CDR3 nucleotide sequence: TGCGCCAGCAGCTTGGCCATACACAGGGACAGCACTTTTCGGGTGCAGTACTTC.

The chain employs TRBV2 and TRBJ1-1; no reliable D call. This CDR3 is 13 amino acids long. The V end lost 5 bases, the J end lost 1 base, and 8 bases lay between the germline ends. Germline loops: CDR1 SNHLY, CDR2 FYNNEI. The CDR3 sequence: CASSFPANTEAFF. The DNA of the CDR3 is TGTGCCAGCAGTTTTCCAGCGAACACTGAAGCTTTCTTT.